Below are 18 T cell receptor beta chains sequenced from a single sample in a study of blood T cell repertoires in COVID-19. Profiling relied on immunoSEQ multiplex PCR, and the TCRdb table lists in-frame clones only, not all of them. In the table there are some 83,000 clones, roughly 88% of which are singletons. The source material was peripheral blood. The receptors originated from a man aged 45-65 years with active COVID-19.

V usage is TRBV28 and J usage is TRBJ2-1; 7 bases map to TRBD2. V lost 5 bases to trimming and J lost 5 bases; unmatched junction nucleotides: 12. The CDR3 has 16 amino acids. Germline V gene sequence: CDR1 MDHEN, CDR2 SYDVKM. CDR3: CASSGISGSGNNEQFF. The DNA of the CDR3 is TGTGCCAGCAGTGGTATTAGCGGGTCCGGTAACAATGAGCAGTTCTTC. Looking up the rest from reference TRBV28 and TRBJ2-1 gives the full variable domain: DVKVTQSSRYLVKRTGEKVFLECVQDMDHENMFWYRQDPGLGLRLIYFSYDVKMKEKGDIPEGYSVSREKKERFSLILESASTNQTSMYLCASSGISGSGNNEQFFGPGTRLTVL.

The rearrangement joins TRBV25-1 to TRBJ2-2, with TRBD1 as a possible D gene (5 bases). Germline V gene data show CDR1 as MGHDK and CDR2 as SYGVNS. The ends were cut back, 4 bases at V and 3 bases at J, with 9 bases in the middle. This CDR3 contains 14 residues. The DNA of the CDR3 is TGTGCCAGCAGTGCCAGGGTGGACACCGGGGAGCTGTTTTTT. Translated, it gives CASSARVDTGELFF.

This clone occurred a few times. The chain is built from TRBV2 and TRBJ2-2; 10 nucleotides match TRBD1. J gave up 6 bases and V 4 bases, and 2 bases lay outside the gene matches. The CDR3 is 14 amino acids. In germline, CDR1 is SNHLY, CDR2 FYNNEI. In nucleotides, the CDR3 is TGTGCCAGCAGTGTGACAGGGGGCCCCGGGGAGCTGTTTTTT. This gives the protein CASSVTGGPGELFF.

The chain is built from TRBV7-6 and TRBJ2-3; 7 bases align to TRBD2. CDR1 is SGHVS, CDR2 FNYEAQ, per germline. Trimming removed 1 base from V and 0 bases from J; junction bases left unmatched: 4. CDR3 size: 16 residues. CDR3 loop: CASSLVPAGSTDTQYF. The CDR3 DNA reads TGTGCCAGCAGCTTAGTACCAGCGGGAAGCACAGATACGCAGTATTTT.

The chain employs TRBV14 and TRBJ2-7; D is uncertain. The CDR3 runs 14 residues. Trimming removed 6 bases from V and 2 bases from J, with 14 bases in between. Germline V gene data show CDR1 as SGHDN and CDR2 as FVKESK. DNA of the CDR3: TGTGCCAGCAGTCGCACCCCCAGTCCCTACGAGCAGTACTTC. The encoded protein is CASSRTPSPYEQYF.

The rearrangement joins TRBV18 to TRBJ1-3, with TRBD1 matching over 7 bases. CDR3 length: 15 residues. Germline V lookup: CDR1 KGHSH, CDR2 LQKENI. Losses at the gene ends were 3 bases for V and 4 bases for J; bases not matched to a gene: 6. In nucleotides, the CDR3 is TGTGCCAGCTCACCGCAGACAGGGAGCGGAAACACCATATATTTT. This gives the protein CASSPQTGSGNTIYF.

The V call is TRBV2, the J call TRBJ1-2; TRBD1 aligns across 7 bases. Germline V gene lookup returns CDR1 SNHLY and CDR2 FYNNEI. With V trimmed by 5 bases and J by 7 bases, 10 bases remained unmatched. The CDR3 length is 14 residues. CDR3 loop: CASSPDRMVGGYTF. In nucleotides, the CDR3 is TGTGCCAGCAGTCCGGACAGGATGGTAGGTGGCTACACCTTC. The whole variable domain, remainder taken from reference TRBV2 and TRBJ1-2, is EPEVTQTPSHQVTQMGQEVILRCVPISNHLYFYWYRQILGQKVEFLVSFYNNEISEKSEIFDDQFSVERPDGSNFTLKIRSTKLEDSAMYFCASSPDRMVGGYTFGSGTRLTVV.

This chain links TRBV28 with TRBJ1-2; 11 nucleotides line up with TRBD1. Germline V gives CDR1 MDHEN, CDR2 SYDVKM. This CDR3 contains 14 residues. V shed 8 bases and J 4 bases; nucleotides not matched to a gene: 6. In DNA form, the CDR3 reads TGTGCCAGCTACCCCGGGACAGGGGGCTATGGCTACACCTTC. Translating gives CASYPGTGGYGYTF.

The chain links TRBV9 to TRBJ2-5; 7 bases map to TRBD2. CDR1 and CDR2 (germline): SGDLS, YYNGEE. The CDR3 has 15 residues. Trimming took 0 bases from V and 5 from J; bases not matched to a gene: 7. The CDR3 loop reads CASSVDSSGGETQYF. Written as DNA, the CDR3 is TGTGCCAGCAGCGTAGATTCTAGCGGCGGGGAGACCCAGTACTTC.

The V and J genes are TRBV7-9 and TRBJ1-6; D perhaps matches TRBD1 (6 bases). This CDR3 spans 13 amino acids. CDR1 SEHNR and CDR2 FQNEAQ come from the germline V gene (reference sequence). V was trimmed by 5 bases and J by 9 bases, leaving 11 bases between them. The CDR3 sequence: CASSRDTASPLHF. The CDR3 coding sequence is TGTGCCAGCAGCCGGGACACAGCTTCACCCCTCCACTTT.

The chain recombines TRBV4-3 with TRBJ2-7; 10 bases are shared with TRBD1. Germline CDR1 and CDR2: LGHNA and YSLEER. J lost 1 base, V lost 6 bases, and 6 bases had no gene match. CDR3 size: 15 residues. DNA for the CDR3: TGCGCCAGCAGGGCGGGACAGGGGCTTTCCTACGAGCAGTACTTC. Protein sequence: CASRAGQGLSYEQYF.

This chain connects TRBV6-6 to TRBJ2-7; 12 bases agree with TRBD1. Germline assignment: CDR1 MNHNY and CDR2 SVGAGI (reference sequence). The CDR3 extends over 15 amino acids. V shed 5 bases, J shed 8 bases, and the junction held 10 bases outside the gene matches. CDR3 protein: CASSIGTGGPYKQYF. In DNA form, the CDR3 reads TGTGCCAGCAGTATTGGGACAGGGGGCCCCTATAAGCAGTACTTC.

CDR3 coding DNA: TGTGCCTGGAGCCTAAAGGGAGTAGCCGGGTACTACGAGCAGTACTTC. This encodes CAWSLKGVAGYYEQYF. The rearrangement joins TRBV30 to TRBJ2-7; a weak D match, TRBD2 (5 bases). CDR1 is GTSNPN, CDR2 SVGIG, per germline (reference sequence). V dropped 3 bases and J dropped 3 bases, with 21 bases sitting between them. CDR3 size: 16 residues.

The V gene is TRBV10-3, the J gene TRBJ1-1; TRBD1 might be the D (6 bases). CDR3 length equals 14 residues. V was cut by 6 bases and J by 2 bases, with 13 bases left in between. Looked up from germline, CDR1 is ENHRY and CDR2 is SYGVKD. Here the CDR3 DNA reads TGTGCCATCAGAATGGACAGCTTAAACACTGAAGCTTTCTTT. This gives the protein CAIRMDSLNTEAFF.

In its sample, this clone was seen a few times. The gene calls are TRBV9 and TRBJ2-5, with a tentative D call TRBD1 (6 bases). CDR1 is SGDLS and CDR2 is YYNGEE in the germline V gene. The CDR3 is made up of 15 amino acids. Deletions cut 6 bases from V and 2 bases from J, with 17 bases between. The CDR3, as DNA: TGTGCCAGCACCCTACAGGGTACGACACAAGAGACCCAGTACTTC. The encoded protein is CASTLQGTTQETQYF.

The genes are TRBV28 and TRBJ1-5, with D possibly TRBD1 on 5 matching bases. CDR1 is MDHEN and CDR2 is SYDVKM in the germline V gene. This CDR3 contains 18 residues. Deletions cut 1 base from V and 0 bases from J, with 16 bases between. DNA of the CDR3: TGTGCCAGCAGTTTATCCCTCCGGGGGACCCTTAGCAATCAGCCCCAGCATTTT. Residues: CASSLSLRGTLSNQPQHF. The entire variable domain, with the rest obtained from reference TRBV28 and TRBJ1-5, is as follows: DVKVTQSSRYLVKRTGEKVFLECVQDMDHENMFWYRQDPGLGLRLIYFSYDVKMKEKGDIPEGYSVSREKKERFSLILESASTNQTSMYLCASSLSLRGTLSNQPQHFGDGTRLSIL.

The CDR3 loop is CASSLAGGQGLIETQYF. CDR3 coding DNA: TGTGCCAGCAGCTTGGCGGGGGGACAGGGTCTGATTGAGACCCAGTACTTC. This sequence joins TRBV5-6 and TRBJ2-5; 9 bases map to TRBD1. The CDR3 runs to 17 residues. Germline loops: CDR1 SGHDT, CDR2 YYEEEE. The junction had 11 bases not matched to a gene; V was cut back by 0 bases and J by 5 bases.

The chain has TRBV3-1 (or the pseudogene TRBV3-2) and TRBJ2-7; TRBD2 might be the D (5 bases). The germline V and J ends were trimmed by 4 bases and 5 bases, with 15 bases remaining between them. Germline V gives CDR1 LGHDT, CDR2 YNNKEL (reference sequence). The CDR3 has 14 residues. The CDR3 sequence: CASSPQFSEDEQYF. The DNA of the CDR3 is TGTGCCAGCAGCCCCCAGTTTAGCGAGGACGAGCAGTACTTC.